Listed below are T cell receptor beta chains from one sample, sequenced in a study of T-cell reconstitution after alpha-beta-depleted transplantation in children. TCRdb fed the PCR reads into MiXCR, producing one record per CDR3 protein. Altogether roughly 490,000 distinct CDR3 sequences are present, approximately 10% being singletons, with the ten largest covering around 13%. The input for sequencing was PBMCs, mostly from graft donor cells, taken 180 days after TCRalphabeta/CD19-depleted stem cell transplant. These receptors were collected from a female patient aged 2-10 years who had a stem cell transplant for aplastic anemia, so the T cells may come from the graft donor. CDR3s include the opening cysteine and the closing phenylalanine or tryptophan. The order of the fields is J gene, D gene, V gene, clone size, CDR3 protein, CDR3 DNA. D genes are given only for firm matches. Only part of the rows carry a size: once, few, many, or a class if the clone is expanded.

J gene: TRBJ2-6
D gene: TRBD2
V gene: TRBV7-3
clone size: NA
CDR3 protein: CASSLTALRLAGISGANVLTF
CDR3 DNA: TGTGCCAGCAGCTTAACTGCTCTTCGACTAGCGGGAATCTCTGGGGCCAACGTCCTGACTTTC

J gene: TRBJ2-7
D gene: NA
V gene: TRBV3-1
clone size: NA
CDR3 protein: CASSQDLADYEQYF
CDR3 DNA: TGTGCCAGCAGCCAAGATCTGGCGGACTACGAGCAGTACTTC

J gene: TRBJ2-5
D gene: NA
V gene: TRBV12-3/TRBV12-4
clone size: few
CDR3 protein: CASSFWERETQYF
CDR3 DNA: TGTGCCAGCAGTTTTTGGGAAAGAGAGACCCAGTACTTC

J gene: TRBJ2-3
D gene: NA
V gene: TRBV7-6
clone size: NA
CDR3 protein: CASTPLLAGPADTQYF
CDR3 DNA: TGTGCCAGCACCCCCCTTTTGGCGGGACCGGCAGATACGCAGTATTTT

J gene: TRBJ1-5
D gene: TRBD1
V gene: TRBV29-1
clone size: few
CDR3 protein: CSVGTGPNQPQHF
CDR3 DNA: TGCAGCGTTGGGACAGGGCCCAATCAGCCCCAGCATTTT

J gene: TRBJ2-2
D gene: TRBD2
V gene: TRBV7-2
clone size: NA
CDR3 protein: CASSLSAGGPPGELFF
CDR3 DNA: TGTGCCAGCAGCTTATCAGCGGGAGGGCCCCCCGGGGAGCTGTTTTTT

J gene: TRBJ2-3
D gene: NA
V gene: TRBV15
clone size: few
CDR3 protein: CATSREGITDDTQYF
CDR3 DNA: TGTGCCACCAGCAGAGAGGGCATAACCGACGATACGCAGTATTTT

J gene: TRBJ2-5
D gene: NA
V gene: TRBV29-1
clone size: few
CDR3 protein: CSVDRTHQETQYF
CDR3 DNA: TGCAGCGTTGACAGGACCCACCAAGAGACCCAGTACTTC

J gene: TRBJ1-3
D gene: NA
V gene: TRBV10-3
clone size: NA
CDR3 protein: CAISDLGSSGNTIYF
CDR3 DNA: TGTGCCATCAGTGATCTGGGCTCCTCTGGAAACACCATATATTTT

J gene: TRBJ2-5
D gene: TRBD1
V gene: TRBV5-1
clone size: few
CDR3 protein: CASSWGQGHRQHQETQYF
CDR3 DNA: TGCGCCAGCAGCTGGGGACAGGGGCACCGACAACACCAAGAGACCCAGTACTTC

J gene: TRBJ1-5
D gene: NA
V gene: TRBV5-5
clone size: NA
CDR3 protein: CASSLRSENQPQHF
CDR3 DNA: TGTGCCAGCAGCTTGCGGTCAGAAAATCAGCCCCAGCATTTT

J gene: TRBJ2-7
D gene: TRBD1
V gene: TRBV24-1
clone size: many
CDR3 protein: CATSAGGTGTYEQYF
CDR3 DNA: TGTGCCACCAGCGCCGGCGGGACAGGGACCTACGAGCAGTACTTC

J gene: TRBJ2-3
D gene: NA
V gene: TRBV18
clone size: NA
CDR3 protein: CASSPGRVEPDTQYF
CDR3 DNA: TGTGCCAGCTCACCAGGGCGGGTTGAGCCAGATACGCAGTATTTT

J gene: TRBJ2-5
D gene: NA
V gene: TRBV18
clone size: NA
CDR3 protein: CASSPLVWGTQYF
CDR3 DNA: TGTGCCAGCTCCCCCCTCGTTTGGGGGACCCAGTACTTC

J gene: TRBJ2-4
D gene: TRBD1
V gene: TRBV20-1
clone size: few
CDR3 protein: CSGGQVENIQYF
CDR3 DNA: TGCAGTGGCGGACAGGTGGAAAACATTCAGTACTTC

J gene: TRBJ1-1
D gene: NA
V gene: TRBV4-2
clone size: few
CDR3 protein: CASSQDPDRPTEAFF
CDR3 DNA: TGTGCCAGCAGCCAAGATCCAGACAGGCCCACTGAAGCTTTCTTT

J gene: TRBJ1-2
D gene: NA
V gene: TRBV20-1
clone size: few
CDR3 protein: CSAAKTDTNYGYTF
CDR3 DNA: TGCAGTGCTGCTAAAACTGACACGAACTATGGCTACACCTTC

J gene: TRBJ2-3
D gene: TRBD2
V gene: TRBV20-1
clone size: many
CDR3 protein: CSARREGGLTDTQYF
CDR3 DNA: TGCAGTGCTAGACGCGAGGGAGGGCTCACAGATACGCAGTATTTT

J gene: TRBJ1-2
D gene: NA
V gene: TRBV29-1
clone size: NA
CDR3 protein: CCAEGPSPNYGYTF
CDR3 DNA: TGCTGCGCCGAGGGGCCTTCCCCTAACTATGGCTACACCTTC

J gene: TRBJ2-7
D gene: TRBD1
V gene: TRBV30
clone size: few
CDR3 protein: CAWSHPRQGIYEQYF
CDR3 DNA: TGTGCCTGGAGCCATCCTCGACAGGGGATCTACGAGCAGTACTTC

J gene: TRBJ2-7
D gene: TRBD2
V gene: TRBV18
clone size: few
CDR3 protein: CASSPRGWVPPGGPYEQYF
CDR3 DNA: TGTGCCAGCTCACCACGGGGTTGGGTTCCCCCGGGGGGACCCTACGAGCAGTACTTC

J gene: TRBJ2-7
D gene: TRBD2
V gene: TRBV5-1
clone size: NA
CDR3 protein: CASSLEGLAGYYEQYF
CDR3 DNA: TGCGCCAGCAGCTTGGAGGGACTAGCGGGATACTACGAGCAGTACTTC

J gene: TRBJ2-1
D gene: TRBD1
V gene: TRBV18
clone size: few
CDR3 protein: CASSPLISDRGPYNEQFF
CDR3 DNA: TGTGCCAGCTCACCACTTATCTCGGACAGGGGGCCCTACAATGAGCAGTTCTTC

J gene: TRBJ1-3
D gene: NA
V gene: TRBV28
clone size: few
CDR3 protein: CASRIEGNTIYF
CDR3 DNA: TGTGCCAGCAGGATCGAGGGAAACACCATATATTTT

J gene: TRBJ1-5
D gene: TRBD1
V gene: TRBV24-1
clone size: NA
CDR3 protein: CATSEAGQTGGQPQHF
CDR3 DNA: TGTGCCACCAGTGAGGCGGGACAGACGGGCGGACAGCCCCAGCATTTT

J gene: TRBJ1-3
D gene: NA
V gene: TRBV12-3/TRBV12-4
clone size: few
CDR3 protein: CASSRGAPQKDSGNTIYF
CDR3 DNA: TGTGCCAGCAGCCGGGGGGCTCCCCAAAAAGACTCTGGAAACACCATATATTTT

J gene: TRBJ1-5
D gene: NA
V gene: TRBV20-1
clone size: NA
CDR3 protein: CSASRRGGNQPQHF
CDR3 DNA: TGCAGTGCTAGCCGCAGGGGCGGCAATCAGCCCCAGCATTTT

J gene: TRBJ2-1
D gene: TRBD1
V gene: TRBV7-9
clone size: NA
CDR3 protein: CASSLFGTVEYYNEQFF
CDR3 DNA: TGTGCCAGCAGCTTATTCGGGACAGTCGAATACTACAATGAGCAGTTCTTC

J gene: TRBJ2-7
D gene: NA
V gene: TRBV21-1
clone size: NA
CDR3 protein: CASSNLGPVYEQYF
CDR3 DNA: TGTGCCAGCAGCAATCTCGGGCCGGTCTACGAGCAGTACTTC

J gene: TRBJ2-5
D gene: NA
V gene: TRBV5-5
clone size: NA
CDR3 protein: CASSLGPRQETQYF
CDR3 DNA: TGTGCCAGCAGCTTGGGACCGAGACAAGAGACCCAGTACTTC

J gene: TRBJ1-5
D gene: TRBD1
V gene: TRBV6-2/TRBV6-3
clone size: NA
CDR3 protein: CASSYPEPWTGDQPQHF
CDR3 DNA: TGTGCCAGCAGTTACCCAGAACCTTGGACAGGGGATCAGCCCCAGCATTTT

J gene: TRBJ1-1
D gene: NA
V gene: TRBV7-6
clone size: few
CDR3 protein: CASSSAPGQNTEAFF
CDR3 DNA: TGTGCCAGCAGCTCCGCGCCGGGACAGAACACTGAAGCTTTCTTT

J gene: TRBJ2-7
D gene: TRBD1
V gene: TRBV7-2
clone size: few
CDR3 protein: CASSSPQQGAYEQYF
CDR3 DNA: TGTGCCAGCAGCTCCCCCCAGCAGGGGGCCTACGAGCAGTACTTC

J gene: TRBJ2-4
D gene: NA
V gene: TRBV7-2
clone size: few
CDR3 protein: CASSPKGQRKNIQYF
CDR3 DNA: TGTGCCAGCAGCCCTAAGGGCCAGCGGAAAAACATTCAGTACTTC

J gene: TRBJ2-3
D gene: NA
V gene: TRBV6-2/TRBV6-3
clone size: NA
CDR3 protein: CASTSRTDTQYF
CDR3 DNA: TGTGCCAGCACTTCCCGGACAGATACGCAGTATTTT

J gene: TRBJ1-2
D gene: TRBD1
V gene: TRBV28
clone size: NA
CDR3 protein: CASSFGDRGLVDGYTF
CDR3 DNA: TGTGCCAGCAGCTTTGGGGACAGGGGTCTGGTGGATGGCTACACCTTC

J gene: TRBJ2-3
D gene: NA
V gene: TRBV2
clone size: few
CDR3 protein: CASSERQYTDTQYF
CDR3 DNA: TGTGCCAGCAGTGAAAGACAGTACACAGATACGCAGTATTTT

J gene: TRBJ2-5
D gene: TRBD1
V gene: TRBV4-3
clone size: many
CDR3 protein: CASSQEHGQGTQYF
CDR3 DNA: TGCGCCAGCAGCCAGGAGCATGGACAGGGGACCCAGTACTTC

J gene: TRBJ2-7
D gene: TRBD2
V gene: TRBV20-1
clone size: few
CDR3 protein: CSARPGGTRDEQYF
CDR3 DNA: TGCAGTGCTAGACCGGGGGGGACGCGCGACGAGCAGTACTTC

J gene: TRBJ2-7
D gene: TRBD2
V gene: TRBV29-1
clone size: many
CDR3 protein: CSVNLAGYYEQYF
CDR3 DNA: TGCAGCGTTAACCTAGCGGGGTACTACGAGCAGTACTTC

J gene: TRBJ2-1
D gene: NA
V gene: TRBV3-1
clone size: few
CDR3 protein: CASSPRVKGYNEQFF
CDR3 DNA: TGTGCCAGCAGCCCACGGGTAAAGGGCTACAATGAGCAGTTCTTC

J gene: TRBJ2-1
D gene: TRBD2
V gene: TRBV6-5
clone size: NA
CDR3 protein: CASSYATSGRRDEQFF
CDR3 DNA: TGTGCCAGCAGTTACGCCACTAGCGGGAGGAGAGATGAGCAGTTCTTC

J gene: TRBJ2-3
D gene: NA
V gene: TRBV30
clone size: NA
CDR3 protein: CAWSGGPPDTQYF
CDR3 DNA: TGTGCCTGGAGTGGGGGGCCCCCAGATACGCAGTATTTT

J gene: TRBJ2-7
D gene: NA
V gene: TRBV5-1
clone size: few
CDR3 protein: CASSLEAGAAYEQYF
CDR3 DNA: TGCGCCAGCAGCTTGGAGGCAGGGGCTGCCTACGAGCAGTACTTC

J gene: TRBJ2-5
D gene: NA
V gene: TRBV24-1
clone size: NA
CDR3 protein: CATQSGETQYF
CDR3 DNA: TGTGCCACTCAGTCAGGAGAGACCCAGTACTTC

J gene: TRBJ2-2
D gene: NA
V gene: TRBV20-1
clone size: many
CDR3 protein: CSARTANTGELFF
CDR3 DNA: TGCAGTGCTAGGACAGCGAACACCGGGGAGCTGTTTTTT

J gene: TRBJ2-3
D gene: NA
V gene: TRBV29-1
clone size: NA
CDR3 protein: CSVVGIEVVYADTQYF
CDR3 DNA: TGCAGCGTTGTGGGTATCGAGGTAGTATATGCAGATACGCAGTATTTT

J gene: TRBJ2-6
D gene: TRBD2
V gene: TRBV6-1
clone size: few
CDR3 protein: CATGGIQSSGANVLTF
CDR3 DNA: TGTGCCACGGGGGGGATACAGAGCTCTGGGGCCAACGTCCTGACTTTC

J gene: TRBJ1-5
D gene: NA
V gene: TRBV12-3/TRBV12-4
clone size: NA
CDR3 protein: CASRGGGASNQPQHF
CDR3 DNA: TGTGCCAGCAGAGGCGGGGGGGCTAGCAATCAGCCCCAGCATTTT

J gene: TRBJ2-1
D gene: TRBD2
V gene: TRBV18
clone size: many
CDR3 protein: CASSANVAGLFNEQFF
CDR3 DNA: TGTGCCAGCTCAGCAAATGTGGCGGGACTATTCAATGAGCAGTTCTTC

J gene: TRBJ1-5
D gene: NA
V gene: TRBV28
clone size: NA
CDR3 protein: CASTLSVGINQPQHF
CDR3 DNA: TGTGCCAGCACCCTATCTGTCGGTATCAATCAGCCCCAGCATTTT

J gene: TRBJ1-4
D gene: TRBD1
V gene: TRBV15
clone size: few
CDR3 protein: CATTLPGQGDRKLFF
CDR3 DNA: TGTGCCACCACACTACCGGGACAGGGAGATCGAAAACTGTTTTTT

J gene: TRBJ2-3
D gene: TRBD2
V gene: TRBV5-1
clone size: few
CDR3 protein: CASSVGLAGAEDTQYF
CDR3 DNA: TGCGCCAGCAGCGTGGGACTAGCGGGAGCAGAGGATACGCAGTATTTT

J gene: TRBJ2-7
D gene: NA
V gene: TRBV5-6
clone size: many
CDR3 protein: CASSSPGSYEQYF
CDR3 DNA: TGTGCCAGCAGCTCACCGGGATCCTACGAGCAGTACTTC

J gene: TRBJ1-2
D gene: NA
V gene: TRBV4-1
clone size: many
CDR3 protein: CASSQETDLNYGYTF
CDR3 DNA: TGCGCCAGCAGCCAAGAGACAGACCTTAACTATGGCTACACCTTC